This entry is about one TCR beta chain. Positively selected for CCR7, the CD45RO-negative cells used as naive CD8 cells excluded terminally differentiated effector memory CD45RA+ cells. The record originates from a study of shared clonotypes between healthy human individuals. Only in-frame clones appear in the TCRdb table, and some are missing; sequencing was by immunoSEQ multiplex PCR. Of 630,000 or so clones in the sample, roughly 98% were seen once. V was clipped by 4 bases and J by 3 bases; unmatched bases: 7. The CDR3 runs 16 residues. Germline CDR1 reads SGDLS; CDR2 reads YYNGEE. The V gene is TRBV9, the J gene TRBJ2-7; TRBD2 agrees at 13 bases. This clonotype originated in a man aged 25-45 years in good health. Source material: naive CD8+ T cells sorted from blood. The CDR3 bases are TGTGCCAGCAGCCCCCGGACTAGCGGGAGTATCTACGAGCAGTACTTC. It is translated as CASSPRTSGSIYEQYF. Filled out from reference TRBV9 and TRBJ2-7, the complete variable domain reads DSGVTQTPKHLITATGQRVTLRCSPRSGDLSVYWYQQSLDQGLQFLIQYYNGEERAKGNILERFSAQQFPDLHSELNLSSLELGDSALYFCASSPRTSGSIYEQYFGPGTRLTVT.